This is a list of T cell receptor beta chains from one sample in a study of cytomegalovirus exposure and HLA in healthy donors. Clones were sequenced by immunoSEQ multiplex PCR, and TCRdb holds only the in-frame ones, with some missing. This sample has about 150,000 clones, with about 80% found just once. Sequencing was performed on PBMCs. These receptors were obtained from a man in his thirties or forties in good health and CMV-seropositive. CDR3s include the opening cysteine and the closing phenylalanine or tryptophan. The D gene is left open where the match is weak. Not every row has a clone size; where given, it reads once, few, many or a size class.

D gene	clone size	V gene	J gene	CDR3 DNA	CDR3 protein
TRBD2	.	TRBV29-1	TRBJ2-3	TGCAGCGCGGACGCCAGCGGGAACACAGATACGCAGTATTTT	CSADASGNTDTQYF
TRBD1	.	TRBV4-1	TRBJ2-2	TGCGCCAGCAGCCACCACCCGGACAGGGGCGCGATCGGGGAGCTGTTTTTT	CASSHHPDRGAIGELFF
TRBD2	.	TRBV2	TRBJ2-7	TGTGCCAGCAGAGCTCGGCGGGAGGGCATCTACGAGCAGTACTTC	CASRARREGIYEQYF
TRBD2	.	TRBV9	TRBJ2-1	TGTGCCAGCAGCTCCCGAGCGGGAGAGCCCTACAATGAGCAGTTCTTC	CASSSRAGEPYNEQFF
TRBD2	.	TRBV10-3	TRBJ2-3	TGTGCCATCAGTAGCGGGAGGGGCGATACGCAGTATTTT	CAISSGRGDTQYF
.	.	TRBV2	TRBJ1-4	TGTGCCAGCAGTGTGGGGGCAGAAGAAAAACTGTTTTTT	CASSVGAEEKLFF
TRBD1	.	TRBV27	TRBJ2-7	TGTGCCAGCAGCCGGACAGGAACGACCTACGAGCAGTACTTC	CASSRTGTTYEQYF
TRBD2	.	TRBV19	TRBJ2-1	TGTGCCAGTAGCAGACTAGCGGGAGGGCATGAGCAGTTCTTC	CASSRLAGGHEQFF
TRBD1	.	TRBV2	TRBJ1-2	TGTGCCAGCAGTTTGTCACAGGGGGCCTTTGGCTACACCTTC	CASSLSQGAFGYTF
.	.	TRBV28	TRBJ2-3	TGTGCCAGCAACCAAGGGGGAGGGCCAAGAGATACGCAGTATTTT	CASNQGGGPRDTQYF
TRBD2	.	TRBV5-4	TRBJ2-7	TGTGCCAGCAGCTCCTTAGCGGGGGTCGACGAGCAGTACTTC	CASSSLAGVDEQYF
TRBD1	.	TRBV6-6	TRBJ1-3	TGTGCCAGCAGTTTGACAGGGTCAGGAAACACCATATATTTT	CASSLTGSGNTIYF
TRBD2	.	TRBV27	TRBJ2-5	TGTGCCAGCAGTTTATATAGCGTGGGTTCTAGCGGGAGGCTAAAGACCCAGTACTTC	CASSLYSVGSSGRLKTQYF
TRBD1	.	TRBV10-2	TRBJ1-1	TGCGCCAGCAGTGAGGGGACAGACGAAGCTTTCTTT	CASSEGTDEAFF
TRBD1	few	TRBV19	TRBJ1-5	TGTGCCAGTAGTATAGGGGACAGGGGTTGGAGTCAGCCCCAGCATTTT	CASSIGDRGWSQPQHF
TRBD2	once	TRBV10-3	TRBJ2-3	TGTGCCATCAGTGAAGGCGGGAGGGGCACAGATACGCAGTATTTT	CAISEGGRGTDTQYF
TRBD2	.	TRBV6-5	TRBJ2-1	TGTGCCAGCAGTTACGGGACTAGCGCGAGTCTGGGGCAGTTCTTC	CASSYGTSASLGQFF
.	.	TRBV19	TRBJ2-7	TGTGCCAGTAGTATGAGTGGCGGGAATCCCTACGAGCAGTACTTC	CASSMSGGNPYEQYF
TRBD1	few	TRBV7-7	TRBJ2-1	TGTGCTAGCAGCTTTGGACAGGGTACTTACAATGAGCAGTTCTTC	CASSFGQGTYNEQFF
.	.	TRBV5-1	TRBJ2-6	TGCGCCAGCACTACTCTCCTCTCTGGGGCCAACGTCCTGACTTTC	CASTTLLSGANVLTF
.	.	TRBV28	TRBJ2-3	TGTGCCAGCAGTCCGAACAGGGCGGGCACAGATACGCAGTATTTT	CASSPNRAGTDTQYF
TRBD2	once	TRBV7-2	TRBJ2-7	TGTGCCAGCAGATTCGCGCTAGCGGGAGACGAGCAGTACTTC	CASRFALAGDEQYF
TRBD1	.	TRBV7-8	TRBJ1-5	TGTGCCAGCAGCCCTGGACAGGGGAATCAGCCCCAGCATTTT	CASSPGQGNQPQHF
.	.	TRBV29-1	TRBJ2-2	TGCAGCGTTGCGTCGCGACATCGGACCGGGGAGCTGTTTTTT	CSVASRHRTGELFF
TRBD2	.	TRBV15	TRBJ2-4	TGTGCCACCAGCAGAGGGGCGGGAGTAACCCTTCAGTACTTC	CATSRGAGVTLQYF
TRBD1	.	TRBV18	TRBJ2-5	TGTGCCAGCTCACCGGGACAGGGGGCCCAAGAGACCCAGTACTTC	CASSPGQGAQETQYF
TRBD2	.	TRBV7-3	TRBJ2-2	TGTGCCAGCAGCTTAATTAGCGGGAGGTCCGGGGAGCTGTTTTTT	CASSLISGRSGELFF
TRBD2	.	TRBV7-9	TRBJ2-2	TGTGCCAGCAGCTTAGGACTAGCGGGAGGGAACACCGGGGAGCTGTTTTTT	CASSLGLAGGNTGELFF
.	.	TRBV2	TRBJ2-7	TGTGCCAGCACGCTTGACAGATCCTACGAGCAGTACTTC	CASTLDRSYEQYF
TRBD2	.	TRBV28	TRBJ2-1	TGTGCCAGCAGTTTATCACGGCCTAGCGGGGACCTGGGGGCCAATGAGCAGTTCTTC	CASSLSRPSGDLGANEQFF
TRBD1	once	TRBV5-6	TRBJ2-3	TGTGCCAGCAGCTCCCCAGGCGGCCAGGGGGCATTAGATACGCAGTATTTT	CASSSPGGQGALDTQYF
TRBD2	.	TRBV5-4	TRBJ2-7	TGTGCCAGCAGCTTGACTAGCGGGGCCACCTACGAGCAGTACTTC	CASSLTSGATYEQYF
.	.	TRBV5-4	TRBJ2-7	TGTGCCAGCAGCTTGATGGGGCGGTACGAGCAGTACTTC	CASSLMGRYEQYF
TRBD2	.	TRBV2	TRBJ2-5	TGTGCCGGAGGACTAGCGGGAGTAGAAGAGACCCAGTACTTC	CAGGLAGVEETQYF
.	.	TRBV27	TRBJ2-3	TGTGCCAGCAGTTGGGGAGGTAGCACAGATACGCAGTATTTT	CASSWGGSTDTQYF
TRBD2	few	TRBV4-1	TRBJ2-1	TGCGCCAGCAGCCAAGCTCCAGCGGGAGGGCGGTACAATGAGCAGTTCTTC	CASSQAPAGGRYNEQFF
.	.	TRBV9	TRBJ1-3	TGTGCCAGTTCCAGGGAATACTCTGGAAACACCATATATTTT	CASSREYSGNTIYF
TRBD2	.	TRBV19	TRBJ2-5	TGTGCCAGTAGTACAAACGGACTAGCGGGAGTCGAGACCCAGTACTTC	CASSTNGLAGVETQYF
TRBD1	.	TRBV5-1	TRBJ2-5	TGCGCCAGCAGCCCGGGGGACAGGCCCGGGCAAGAGACCCAGTACTTC	CASSPGDRPGQETQYF
.	.	TRBV4-1	TRBJ2-1	TGCGCCAGCAGGCCCTTCGTCGGAGGCCGGGGCAATGAGCAGTTCTTC	CASRPFVGGRGNEQFF
TRBD1	.	TRBV27	TRBJ1-4	TGTGCCAGCAGTTCCTGGACAGGGTTTTCTGAAAAACTGTTTTTT	CASSSWTGFSEKLFF
TRBD2	.	TRBV6-1	TRBJ2-7	TGTGCCAGCAGTGCGACGGGACTAGCGGGAAATGAGTACTTC	CASSATGLAGNEYF
.	.	TRBV6-1	TRBJ1-3	TGTGCCAGCAGAACGGACAACTCTGGAAACACCATATATTTT	CASRTDNSGNTIYF
TRBD1	.	TRBV2	TRBJ2-1	TGTGCCAGCATAGGTGCCCTGGGACAGGGGAGAAATGAGCAGTTCTTC	CASIGALGQGRNEQFF
.	.	TRBV9	TRBJ1-2	TGTGCCAGCAGCGTAGGGGTCGGGGAATATGGCTACACCTTC	CASSVGVGEYGYTF
.	.	TRBV9	TRBJ2-2	TGTGCCAGCAGCGGCGGGACTCATCAAGCCGGGGAGCTGTTTTTT	CASSGGTHQAGELFF
TRBD2	.	TRBV7-3	TRBJ2-1	TGTGCCAGCAGCCCCTATAGCGGGAACTCCTACAATGAGCAGTTCTTC	CASSPYSGNSYNEQFF
.	.	TRBV6-5	TRBJ1-5	TGTGCCAGCAGTCAGAGGGAGAATCAGCCCCAGCATTTT	CASSQRENQPQHF
.	.	TRBV30	TRBJ1-3	TGTGCCTGGAGTGATCTGGCATTCTCCGGAAACACCATATATTTT	CAWSDLAFSGNTIYF
TRBD2	.	TRBV5-1	TRBJ2-1	TGCGCCAGCAGCTTGGAGGGACTAGCGGGAGGCCAGCTCTTC	CASSLEGLAGGQLF
TRBD1	.	TRBV6-6	TRBJ1-2	TGTGCCAGCAGTTCTGCGGGACAGGGATCCTCCTATGGCTACACCTTC	CASSSAGQGSSYGYTF
.	.	TRBV19	TRBJ1-3	TGTGCCTGTACGGTGGCAGGGGTATCTGGAAACACCATATATTTT	CACTVAGVSGNTIYF
TRBD2	.	TRBV5-1	TRBJ2-5	TGCGCCAGCAGCCCAGACCCGGGAGGACAAGAGACCCAGTACTTC	CASSPDPGGQETQYF